The clone carrying this T cell receptor (beta chain) was counted a single time. The target antigen is unknown. The V and J ends lost 0 bases and 5 bases respectively, with 7 bases between them. Germline CDR1 is SGHTA and CDR2 is FQGTGA. The CDR3 is 13 amino acids. Blood draws occurred at baseline, cycle 4 day 1, and cycle 7 day 1. Profiling relied on immunoSEQ multiplex PCR, and the TCRdb table lists in-frame clones only, not all of them. Among tens of thousands of clones listed, 83% were seen once. The data stem from a study of OX40 agonist ivuxolimab in advanced cancers. In the study overall: Among those enrolled, mean age was roughly 55 years (range about 20 to 79) and about 79% were male. Broader study findings: CD4+ and CD8+ blood T cells expanded clonally by week 6 at 0.1 to 3.0 mg/kg.

The receptor was isolated from an adult with an advanced solid tumor such as melanoma, head and neck, liver or kidney cancer. Here the sequenced sample was CD4+ or CD8+ T cells sorted from blood, taken in a trial of the OX40 agonist ivuxolimab. The chain uses TRBV7-3 and TRBJ1-1; D gene uncertain. The CDR3 here is CASSLTWGTEAFF. The CDR3 bases are TGTGCCAGCAGCTTAACATGGGGTACTGAAGCTTTCTTT.